These 29 T cell receptor beta chains came from one sample sequenced in a study of beta chain features in type 1 diabetes. Their antigens are not known. The study's findings and limits: Among patients with Type 1 diabetes, TCRB CDR3s were moderately but significantly shorter in every one of the four CD4+ subsets.

What was sequenced were expressed TCRB transcripts, since all of the isolated RNA had been reverse transcribed. This table comes from immunoSEQ multiplex PCR, and its TCRdb copy is limited to in-frame clones, with some not included. The sample yields about 650,000 clones, 9.5% to 15% seen once. The sequencing sample was made of naive CD4+ T cells from blood. Every receptor here comes from a man in his thirties or forties with type 1 diabetes.

A word on this clone: Mismatch with germline at one junction end may stem from a read error. The rearrangement links TRBV2 to TRBJ1-1; D uncertain. Germline CDR1 and CDR2: SNHLY and FYNNEI. The CDR3 loop spans 14 amino acids. CDR3 DNA: TGTGCCAGCAGCGAAGGGCAGAGGAACACTGAAGCTTTCTTT. This translates into CASSEGQRNTEAFF.

The CDR3 here is CASSLAGLASTGELFF. DNA of the CDR3: TGTGCCAGCAGCTTAGCCGGGCTAGCATCCACCGGGGAGCTGTTTTTT. This chain joins TRBV7-6 and TRBJ2-2; D may be TRBD2 (5 bases). CDR1 and CDR2 (germline): SGHVS, FNYEAQ. V shed 0 bases and J shed 4 bases, with 12 bases lying between them. The CDR3 is 16 residues long.

This chain uses TRBV9 with TRBJ2-7; D perhaps matches TRBD1 (6 bases). The ends were cut back, 4 bases at V and 0 bases at J, with 11 bases in the middle. Germline V gene data show CDR1 as SGDLS and CDR2 as YYNGEE. The CDR3 length is 14 residues. CDR3 coding DNA: TGTGCCAGCAGCTTCCGGGACAACTCCTACGAGCAGTACTTC. Translation gives CASSFRDNSYEQYF.

This clone was found a few times. CDR3 DNA: TGCAGCGTGGTCGGGGCTATCGAGCAGTACTTC. This sequence encodes CSVVGAIEQYF. The chain carries TRBV29-1 and TRBJ2-7; D may correspond to TRBD1 or TRBD2 (5 bases each). The CDR3 has 11 residues. Trimming removed 6 bases from V and 6 bases from J, with 12 bases in between. From germline, CDR1 is SQVTM and CDR2 ANQGSEA.

J is TRBJ2-7 and V is TRBV7-9; 7 nucleotides match TRBD1. The ends lost 3 bases at V and 3 bases at J; junction bases unmatched: 5. The CDR3 totals 14 residues. Germline CDR1 reads SEHNR; CDR2 reads FQNEAQ (reference sequence). The CDR3 loop reads CASSFTGAGYEQYF. The CDR3 DNA reads as TGTGCCAGCAGCTTCACAGGGGCTGGCTACGAGCAGTACTTC. Full variable domain (remainder filled in from reference TRBV7-9 and TRBJ2-7): DTGVSQNPRHKITKRGQNVTFRCDPISEHNRLYWYRQTLGQGPEFLTYFQNEAQLEKSRLLSDRFSAERPKGSFSTLEIQRTEQGDSAMYLCASSFTGAGYEQYFGPGTRLTVT.

With regard to this clone: A junction end diverges from the germline sequence, so it may reflect a read error. CDR3 sequence (DNA): TGTGCCATCAGTGAGTCGGGGACGGCCAATAATTCACCCCTCCACTTT. Protein: CAISESGTANNSPLHF. The gene calls are TRBV6-1 and TRBJ1-6; D perhaps matches TRBD1 (5 bases). The CDR3 is 16 amino acids. CDR1 MNHNS and CDR2 SASEGT come from the germline V gene.

V gene TRBV23-1 combines with J gene TRBJ1-3, with a weak D call TRBD1 (5 bases). TRBV23-1 is marked as an open reading frame, function uncertain. Trimming cost V 4 bases and J 0 bases, with 10 bases left between them. The CDR3 is 15 residues long. CDR3 amino acids: CASSPGLTSGNTIYF. CDR3 DNA sequence: TGCGCCAGCAGTCCGGGACTGACCTCTGGAAACACCATATATTTT.

The chain carries TRBV4-2 and TRBJ2-5; TRBD1 matches at 7 bases. The CDR3 runs to 20 residues. J was trimmed by 6 bases and V by 0 bases; bases with no gene match: 22. Germline CDR1 is LGHNA and CDR2 is YNFKEQ. The CDR3 reads CASSQEGEGRDRPVRKTQYF. Here the CDR3 DNA reads TGTGCCAGCAGCCAAGAAGGTGAGGGCAGGGACAGACCCGTGAGGAAGACCCAGTACTTC.

This clone was seen only a few times. Other DNA sequences in this sample translate to the same CDR3. V gene TRBV18 combines with J gene TRBJ2-7; maybe TRBD2 (6 bases). The CDR3 is 15 residues long. Germline V gives CDR1 KGHSH, CDR2 LQKENI. V was cut by 3 bases and J by 0 bases, with 12 bases left in between. The CDR3 here is CASSPAEGSSYEQYF. CDR3 nucleotide sequence: TGTGCCAGCTCACCGGCGGAGGGAAGCTCCTACGAGCAGTACTTC.

This clone was seen a few times. The gene calls are TRBV7-2 and TRBJ1-2, with D uncertain. V was cut by 0 bases and J by 2 bases, with 7 bases left in between. CDR3 length: 14 residues. Germline values: CDR1 SGHTA, CDR2 FQGNSA. The CDR3 sequence is CASSLARKNYGYTF. The CDR3 nucleotides are TGTGCCAGCAGCTTAGCGCGGAAGAACTATGGCTACACCTTC.

The V and J genes are TRBV2 and TRBJ2-2, with 9 bases that match TRBD2. The CDR3 loop spans 14 amino acids. V was pared by 10 bases and J by 4 bases, with 7 bases of the junction left unmatched. The germline CDR1 and CDR2 sequences are SNHLY and FYNNEI. CDR3 in amino acids: CATGGLAITGELFF. In DNA form, the CDR3 reads TGTGCCACCGGCGGACTAGCGATCACCGGGGAGCTGTTTTTT.

The chain has TRBV2 and TRBJ2-2; D may match TRBD1 or TRBD2 (6 bases each). The CDR3 sequence is 14 residues long. V shed 5 bases and J shed 4 bases, with 11 bases lying between them. Germline loops: CDR1 SNHLY, CDR2 FYNNEI. The CDR3 loop reads CASSRGVGTGELFF. CDR3 bases: TGTGCCAGCAGTAGGGGGGTCGGCACCGGGGAGCTGTTTTTT.

The chain is built from TRBV10-3 and TRBJ1-2, with unresolved D. V was clipped by 6 bases and J by 8 bases, with 13 bases between them. The CDR3 has 12 amino acids. The germline V gene has CDR1 ENHRY and CDR2 SYGVKD. The DNA for the CDR3 is TGTGCCATCAGCCCCAGCAGAGAGGGCTACACCTTC. Translation gives CAISPSREGYTF.

This clone was seen more than once but under ten times. The gene calls are TRBV6-6 and TRBJ2-3; maybe TRBD1 (5 bases). This CDR3 has 12 residues. The V gene's germline CDR1 is MNHNY and CDR2 SVGAGI (reference sequence). V lost 5 bases, J lost 4 bases, and 7 bases lay in between. Here the CDR3 reads CASSVQADTQYF. In DNA, the CDR3 is TGTGCCAGCAGTGTACAGGCAGATACGCAGTATTTT.

This clone came up a few times. The gene calls are TRBV14 and TRBJ2-7; D is possibly TRBD1 or TRBD2 (5 bases each). The CDR3 covers 17 residues. V was clipped by 2 bases and J by 2 bases, with 19 bases between them. Germline V gene sequence: CDR1 SGHDN, CDR2 FVKESK. CDR3 loop: CASSQLLVGQGAYEQYF. CDR3 DNA sequence: TGTGCCAGCAGCCAATTATTAGTCGGGCAGGGAGCCTACGAGCAGTACTTC.

Concerning this clone: The same CDR3 can be traced to other DNA sequences in this sample. The chain is built from TRBV18 and TRBJ2-2; D gene uncertain. Germline CDR1 reads KGHSH; CDR2 reads LQKENI. The CDR3 is made up of 12 amino acids. Trimming pared 3 bases from V and 2 bases from J, leaving 1 base between. CDR3 protein: CASSPNTGELFF. The CDR3 nucleotides are TGTGCCAGCTCACCCAACACCGGGGAGCTGTTTTTT.

The rearrangement joins TRBV5-1 to TRBJ2-3; D call uncertain. The CDR3 runs 15 residues. Looked up from germline, CDR1 is SGHRS and CDR2 is YFSETQ. The V gene lost 5 bases and the J gene lost 0 bases, with 13 bases spanning the gap. The CDR3 spells CASSPQTGSTDTQYF. DNA for the CDR3: TGCGCCAGCAGTCCGCAGACTGGTAGCACAGATACGCAGTATTTT.

The gene calls are TRBV9 and TRBJ2-1; tentative D call: TRBD2 (6 bases). The V end lost 5 bases, the J end lost 6 bases, and 15 bases lay between the germline ends. The germline gives CDR1 SGDLS, CDR2 YYNGEE. The length of the CDR3 is 14 residues. The CDR3 nucleotides are TGTGCCAGCAGAGCCGAACGGGGGAGCAATGAGCAGTTCTTC. The encoded protein is CASRAERGSNEQFF.

Written as DNA, the CDR3 is TGCGCCAGCAGCCGGGGACAGGCCTCTGGACAATATGGCTACACCTTC. Encoded protein: CASSRGQASGQYGYTF. The chain employs TRBV4-1 and TRBJ1-2, with 8 positions matching TRBD1. This CDR3 spans 16 amino acids. J gave up 5 bases and V 4 bases, and 12 bases lay outside the gene matches. Germline loops: CDR1 MGHRA, CDR2 YSYEKL.

V and J are TRBV7-9 and TRBJ2-1; 8 nucleotides match TRBD1. The germline CDR1 and CDR2 sequences are SEHNR and FQNEAQ (reference sequence). There are 15 residues in the CDR3. The ends lost 4 bases at V and 5 bases at J; junction bases unmatched: 7. CDR3 nucleotide sequence: TGTGCCAGCAGCTCAGGGGGACAGGCACACAATGAGCAGTTCTTC. Its translation: CASSSGGQAHNEQFF.

The V call is TRBV4-3, the J call TRBJ2-7, with 7 nucleotides matching TRBD1. Trimming took 0 bases from V and 1 from J; bases not matched to a gene: 3. Germline values: CDR1 LGHNA, CDR2 YSLEER. The CDR3 is 15 amino acids. In nucleotides, the CDR3 is TGCGCCAGCAGCCAAGAACAGGGGTTTTCCTACGAGCAGTACTTC. Protein sequence: CASSQEQGFSYEQYF.

The chain couples TRBV4-2 to TRBJ2-7; TRBD1 is a possible D gene (5 bases). Trimming shortened V by 4 bases and J by 6 bases, and 19 bases separated the two germline ends. Looked up from germline, CDR1 is LGHNA and CDR2 is YNFKEQ. The CDR3 consists of 15 residues. The CDR3 DNA is TGTGCCAGCAGCCCCGCGGAGCAGGGTAGGACCGAGCAGTACTTC. The encoded protein is CASSPAEQGRTEQYF.

The rearrangement uses TRBV28 and TRBJ2-7; tentatively, D is TRBD1 (6 bases). The CDR3 runs to 14 residues. The V end lost 8 bases, the J end lost 7 bases, and 21 bases lay between the germline ends. Germline V gene lookup returns CDR1 MDHEN and CDR2 SYDVKM. The CDR3 spells CASRLAQGSGEQYF. The DNA for the CDR3 is TGTGCCAGCCGATTAGCACAGGGATCTGGAGAGCAGTACTTC.

This chain uses TRBV5-1 with TRBJ2-3, with 7 bases matching TRBD2. Germline lookup yields CDR1 SGHRS and CDR2 YFSETQ. The V segment lost 4 bases and the J segment 2 bases; nucleotides outside the gene matches: 10. The CDR3 extends over 16 amino acids. This CDR3 reads CASSLTGEGYTDTQYF. In DNA, the CDR3 is TGCGCCAGCAGCCTAACCGGGGAGGGTTACACAGATACGCAGTATTTT.

A few counts support this clone. The V gene is TRBV4-3, the J gene TRBJ2-2, with 11 bases matching TRBD1. Germline loops: CDR1 LGHNA, CDR2 YSLEER. The CDR3 sequence is 16 residues long. V shed 4 bases, J shed 6 bases, and the junction held 7 bases outside the gene matches. The CDR3 DNA follows: TGCGCCAGCAGCCCCCTTGGACAGGGGGCCGCCGGGGAGCTGTTTTTT. Translating it yields CASSPLGQGAAGELFF.

There are a few counts of this clone. The gene calls are TRBV9 and TRBJ2-5; D possibly corresponds to TRBD2 (6 bases). The CDR3 is 14 residues long. The V end lost 0 bases, the J end lost 5 bases, and 11 bases lay between the germline ends. CDR1 and CDR2 (germline): SGDLS, YYNGEE. The CDR3 nucleotides are TGTGCCAGCAGCGTAGCGGAGGGGAAGGAGACCCAGTACTTC. Amino acid sequence: CASSVAEGKETQYF.

The chain uses TRBV10-3 and TRBJ1-4; D is unclear. The CDR3 consists of 12 residues. In germline, CDR1 is ENHRY, CDR2 SYGVKD. V was trimmed by 3 bases and J by 5 bases, leaving 4 bases between them. For the CDR3, the DNA is TGTGCCATCAGTGAAGTGAATGAAAAACTGTTTTTT. It translates to CAISEVNEKLFF.

This clone was picked up a small number of times. The V and J genes are TRBV20-1 and TRBJ1-4; D not resolved. The CDR3 length is 9 residues. Germline loops: CDR1 DFQATT, CDR2 SNEGSKA (reference sequence). The CDR3 region has the DNA TGCAGATTACTGAGAGAACTGTTTTTT. Its translation: CRLLRELFF.

The chain uses TRBV7-2 and TRBJ2-4; 11 bases agree with TRBD2. The V segment lost 3 bases and the J segment 1 base; nucleotides outside the gene matches: 2. In germline, CDR1 is SGHTA, CDR2 FQGNSA. The CDR3 covers 16 residues. The CDR3 reads CASSFASGGAKNIQYF. DNA of the CDR3: TGTGCCAGCAGCTTTGCTAGCGGGGGGGCCAAAAACATTCAGTACTTC.